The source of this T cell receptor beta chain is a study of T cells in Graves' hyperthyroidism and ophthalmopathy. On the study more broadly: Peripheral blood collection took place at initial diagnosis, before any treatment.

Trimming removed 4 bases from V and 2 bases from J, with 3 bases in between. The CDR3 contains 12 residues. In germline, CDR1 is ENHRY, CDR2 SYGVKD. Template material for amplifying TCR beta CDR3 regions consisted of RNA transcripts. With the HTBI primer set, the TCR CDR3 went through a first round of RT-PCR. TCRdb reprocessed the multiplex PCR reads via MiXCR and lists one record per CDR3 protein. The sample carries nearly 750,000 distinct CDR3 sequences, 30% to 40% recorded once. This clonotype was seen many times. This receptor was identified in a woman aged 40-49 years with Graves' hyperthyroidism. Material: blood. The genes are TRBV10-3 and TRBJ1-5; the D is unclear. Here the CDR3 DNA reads TGTGCCATCAGTGGGGGCAATCAGCCCCAGCATTTT. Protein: CAISGGNQPQHF.